The 4 T cell receptor beta chains in this list originate from one sample, sequenced in a study of OX40 agonist ivuxolimab in advanced cancers. The table came from immunoSEQ multiplex PCR; TCRdb's copy has only in-frame clones and leaves some out. The table records around 14,000 clones, 75% to 85% of them present only once. The sample in question was CD4+ or CD8+ T cells sorted from blood, obtained in a trial of the OX40 agonist ivuxolimab. The origin of the receptors is an adult with an advanced solid tumor such as melanoma, head and neck, liver or kidney cancer.

The chain recombines TRBV7-8 with TRBJ2-7, with 12 bases aligning to TRBD2. Germline CDR1 and CDR2: SGHVS and FQNEAQ. Losses at the gene ends were 7 bases for V and 3 bases for J; bases not matched to a gene: 4. The CDR3 totals 14 residues. The CDR3 bases are TGTGCCAGCATTTCGACTAGCGGGAGCTACGAGCAGTACTTC. Amino acids: CASISTSGSYEQYF.

The chain has TRBV5-6 and TRBJ2-7; a weak D match, TRBD2 (5 bases). The germline gives CDR1 SGHDT, CDR2 YYEEEE. Trimming shortened V by 6 bases and J by 0 bases, and 13 bases separated the two germline ends. The CDR3 has 14 residues. CDR3 loop: CASTRPGVSYEQYF. DNA for the CDR3: TGTGCCAGCACCAGGCCCGGGGTCTCCTACGAGCAGTACTTC. Based on the CDR3 plus reference TRBV5-6 and TRBJ2-7, the full variable domain is DAGVTQSPTHLIKTRGQQVTLRCSPKSGHDTVSWYQQALGQGPQFIFQYYEEEERQRGNFPDRFSGHQFPNYSSELNVNALLLGDSALYLCASTRPGVSYEQYFGPGTRLTVT.

The chain combines TRBV6-6 with TRBJ2-1, with 8 nucleotides matching TRBD2. This CDR3 contains 14 residues. V was pared by 5 bases and J by 2 bases, with 2 bases of the junction left unmatched. Germline lookup yields CDR1 MNHNY and CDR2 SVGAGI (reference sequence). DNA for the CDR3: TGTGCCAGCAGTCGGCGGGAGGCCTACAATGAGCAGTTCTTC. Translated, it gives CASSRREAYNEQFF.

The CDR3 protein is CASEGPWGETQYF. DNA of the CDR3: TGTGCCAGCGAAGGCCCCTGGGGAGAGACCCAGTACTTC. This chain uses TRBV11-1 with TRBJ2-5; no clear D. The CDR3 sequence is 13 residues long. Trimming shortened V by 8 bases and J by 4 bases, and 14 bases separated the two germline ends. Germline V gene lookup returns CDR1 SGHAT and CDR2 FQDESV (reference sequence).